These 18 T cell receptor beta chains share one sample of origin, sequenced in a study of shared clonotypes between healthy human individuals. Using immunoSEQ multiplex PCR, the repertoire was profiled, and TCRdb retains in-frame clones only, with some absent. The sample holds about 980,000 clones, more than 75% seen once. The sequencing sample was made of memory CD4+ T cells sorted from blood. Indicated subset: CD45RA-negative fraction. The receptors come from a man aged 18 to 29 in good health.

This clone came up a few times. The same CDR3 can be traced to other DNA sequences in this sample. The chain recombines TRBV20-1 with TRBJ2-7, with unresolved D. The CDR3 is 11 amino acids. The V and J ends lost 3 bases and 3 bases respectively, with 6 bases between them. Germline assignment: CDR1 DFQATT and CDR2 SNEGSKA (reference sequence). DNA of the CDR3: TGCAGTGCTAGTGTTGGCTACGAGCAGTACTTC. Translating it yields CSASVGYEQYF.

As for this clone: With a much larger clone just one base away, this may be a read error. Other DNA sequences of this sample code for an identical CDR3. The chain employs TRBV6-1 and TRBJ2-3; D ambiguous. CDR1 is MNHNS, CDR2 SASEGT, per germline. The CDR3 runs to 11 residues. The V gene lost 1 base and the J gene lost 5 bases, with 1 base spanning the gap. The CDR3 region has the DNA TGTGCCAGCAGTGAAGGAGATACGCAGTATTTT. Its translation: CASSEGDTQYF.

J is TRBJ2-3 and V is TRBV5-1, with D maybe TRBD1 (5 bases). CDR1 is SGHRS and CDR2 is YFSETQ in the germline V gene. CDR3 length: 15 amino acids. V gave up 2 bases and J gave up 3 bases, with 13 bases separating them. CDR3 loop: CASSLGAGYTDTQYF. In DNA form, the CDR3 reads TGCGCCAGCAGCTTAGGGGCAGGGTATACAGATACGCAGTATTTT.

This clone was recorded once. V usage is TRBV2 and J usage is TRBJ2-7, with D uncertain. Deletions cut 8 bases from V and 3 bases from J, with 14 bases between. This CDR3 spans 13 amino acids. Germline lookup yields CDR1 SNHLY and CDR2 FYNNEI. The CDR3 DNA reads TGTGCCAGCTTACCCCAGAGAGACTACGAGCAGTACTTC. It specifies CASLPQRDYEQYF. Supplemented by reference TRBV2 and TRBJ2-7, the full variable domain reads EPEVTQTPSHQVTQMGQEVILRCVPISNHLYFYWYRQILGQKVEFLVSFYNNEISEKSEIFDDQFSVERPDGSNFTLKIRSTKLEDSAMYFCASLPQRDYEQYFGPGTRLTVT.

J is TRBJ1-6 and V is TRBV28, with D unclear. CDR3 length equals 14 residues. Trimming took 3 bases from V and 7 from J, leaving 10 bases between them. The germline CDR1 and CDR2 sequences are MDHEN and SYDVKM. DNA of the CDR3: TGTGCCAGCAGTTTCTCCACAGCAAATTCACCCCTCCACTTT. It codes for CASSFSTANSPLHF.

This clone was seen more than once but under ten times. This CDR3 is CASSPDRGQGTGYTF. In DNA form, the CDR3 reads TGTGCCAGCAGCCCTGACCGGGGACAGGGGACCGGCTACACCTTC. The chain couples TRBV7-2 to TRBJ1-2, with TRBD1 matching over 10 bases. Germline V CDR1 and CDR2: SGHTA, FQGNSA. The CDR3 contains 15 residues. The junction had 11 bases not matched to a gene; V was cut back by 5 bases and J by 8 bases.

V usage is TRBV9 and J usage is TRBJ2-2, with D possibly matching TRBD2 (5 bases). The length of the CDR3 is 16 residues. Per the germline V gene, CDR1 is SGDLS and CDR2 is YYNGEE. The V gene lost 3 bases and the J gene lost 2 bases, with 14 bases spanning the gap. This chain's CDR3 is CASSGLSAANTGELFF. CDR3 bases: TGTGCCAGCAGCGGGTTATCAGCGGCTAACACCGGGGAGCTGTTTTTT.

J is TRBJ2-2 and V is TRBV4-1; maybe TRBD1 (6 bases). V gave up 2 bases and J gave up 8 bases, with 9 bases separating them. The CDR3 runs 13 residues. CDR1 is MGHRA and CDR2 is YSYEKL in the germline V gene. This CDR3 reads CASSQQGRGELFF. The CDR3 region has the DNA TGCGCCAGCAGCCAACAGGGGCGGGGGGAGCTGTTTTTT.

The chain combines TRBV18 with TRBJ2-5, with TRBD1 matching 7 bases. The V gene's germline CDR1 is KGHSH and CDR2 LQKENI. The CDR3 runs to 14 residues. Germline trimming cut 4 bases from V and 6 bases from J; bases unmatched to any gene: 8. The CDR3 loop is CASSHDRDRKTQYF. CDR3 nucleotides: TGTGCCAGCTCACACGACAGGGATAGAAAGACCCAGTACTTC.

The chain is built from TRBV7-9 and TRBJ1-3; 9 bases are shared with TRBD1. The CDR3 runs 18 residues. CDR1 is SEHNR and CDR2 is FQNEAQ in the germline V gene (reference sequence). With 4 bases clipped from V and 3 bases from J, the junction kept 13 bases outside the gene matches. CDR3 sequence reads: CASSSVPLQGAGGNTIYF. As DNA, the CDR3 is TGTGCCAGCAGCTCAGTCCCCTTACAGGGGGCAGGTGGAAACACCATATATTTT.

The table lists this clone with a few counts. The J gene is TRBJ1-2, the V gene TRBV5-6, with TRBD1 as a possible D gene (5 bases). The germline V gene has CDR1 SGHDT and CDR2 YYEEEE. This CDR3 is 15 amino acids long. The germline V and J ends were trimmed by 1 base and 3 bases, with 13 bases remaining between them. The CDR3 loop reads CASSLMGVVDYGYTF. The CDR3 nucleotides are TGTGCCAGCAGCTTGATGGGGGTGGTTGACTATGGCTACACCTTC.

This clone was found a few times. V and J are TRBV7-6 and TRBJ2-3, with 7 bases aligning to TRBD2. The V gene end was trimmed by 5 bases and the J gene end by 3 bases; junction bases not matched to a gene: 11. CDR3 length: 16 residues. Germline CDR1 is SGHVS and CDR2 is FNYEAQ. DNA of the CDR3: TGTGCCAGCAGCACAGGCTTGGGGGAGGGGACAGATACGCAGTATTTT. It is translated as CASSTGLGEGTDTQYF.

CDR3 bases: TGTGCCAGCAGCTCAGCGGCCTATAGAAGCGCTGAGCAGTTCTTC. It translates to CASSSAAYRSAEQFF. The chain couples TRBV7-9 to TRBJ2-1; the D gene is possibly TRBD2 (5 bases). Between the trimmed V and J ends, which lost 4 bases and 9 bases, there was a span of 19 bases. This CDR3 region has 15 residues. Germline assignment: CDR1 SEHNR and CDR2 FQNEAQ (reference sequence).

This rearrangement joins TRBV19 to TRBJ2-6, with TRBD1 as a possible D gene (5 bases). Trimming cost V 6 bases and J 0 bases, with 15 bases left between them. CDR3 length: 17 amino acids. The germline CDR1 and CDR2 sequences are LNHDA and SQIVND (reference sequence). The chain's CDR3 is CASRRLTADSGANVLTF. The DNA of the CDR3 is TGTGCCAGTAGGCGATTGACAGCTGACTCTGGGGCCAACGTCCTGACTTTC.

The chain uses TRBV30 and TRBJ1-5, with 12 bases lining up with TRBD1. Looked up from germline, CDR1 is GTSNPN and CDR2 is SVGIG (reference sequence). The CDR3 length is 15 residues. V lost 3 bases and J lost 2; bases outside the gene matches: 2. The CDR3 DNA reads TGTGCCTGGAGGGGACAGGGGGCCGGCAATCAGCCCCAGCATTTT. The encoded protein is CAWRGQGAGNQPQHF.

The chain is built from TRBV15 and TRBJ2-3; D may be TRBD2 (7 bases). This CDR3 contains 15 residues. V was pared by 4 bases and J by 4 bases, with 15 bases between. Germline loops: CDR1 LNHNV, CDR2 YYDKDF (reference sequence). CDR3 nucleotide sequence: TGTGCCACCAGCACCAGAAGGGGGGGCGCAGATACGCAGTATTTT. Translated: CATSTRRGGADTQYF.

The chain has TRBV30 and TRBJ1-2; D may be TRBD1 (6 bases). Trimming took off 4 bases at V and 6 bases at J, with 15 bases between the two ends. Germline V lookup: CDR1 GTSNPN, CDR2 SVGIG (reference sequence). The CDR3 loop spans 13 amino acids. The CDR3 sequence: CAWTPGTTDGYTF. The DNA for the CDR3 is TGTGCCTGGACCCCCGGGACAACCGATGGCTACACCTTC.

This clone has a handful of counts. The sample holds other DNA sequences that translate to the same CDR3. The chain uses TRBV5-1 and TRBJ1-5; 8 bases agree with TRBD1. The V segment lost 0 bases and the J segment 4 bases; nucleotides outside the gene matches: 0. The CDR3 has 14 residues. In germline, CDR1 is SGHRS, CDR2 YFSETQ. Here the CDR3 reads CASSLGTGNQPQHF. CDR3 DNA sequence: TGCGCCAGCAGCTTGGGGACAGGGAATCAGCCCCAGCATTTT.